Sequencing of this T cell receptor beta chain was carried out in a study of cytomegalovirus exposure and HLA in healthy donors. Between the trimmed V and J ends, which lost 5 bases and 6 bases, there was a span of 10 bases. The CDR3 contains 13 residues. CDR1 LNHDA and CDR2 SQIVND come from the germline V gene (reference sequence). These donors, healthy bone marrow donors, were studied. The PCR made use of 60 Vbeta and 13 Jbeta primers. The data were produced by immunoSEQ multiplex PCR, yet TCRdb's version contains in-frame clones alone and is incomplete. Among 55,000 to 65,000 clones, 89% were seen once, and the ten largest hold 1.5%.

This chain connects TRBV19 to TRBJ1-4, with D uncertain. The receptor was derived from a young man in good health and CMV-seropositive. The specimen was PBMCs. The DNA for the CDR3 is TGTGCCAGTAGTCCCGTGAGGGATGAAAAACTGTTTTTT. This gives the protein CASSPVRDEKLFF.